This T cell receptor beta chain was identified during a study of blood T cell repertoires in COVID-19. Sequenced by immunoSEQ multiplex PCR; TCRdb stores in-frame clones only, minus some. The table lists about 71,000 clones, 90% of them singletons, with under 6.5% in the top ten. The J segment lost 2 bases and the V segment lost 1 base, leaving 3 bases of the junction unmatched. This CDR3 is built from 16 residues. Germline V CDR1 and CDR2: LGHDT, YNNKEL (reference sequence). In this sample, this clone turned up once. The sequence was obtained from a woman aged 18-30 years with acute or convalescent COVID-19. The specimen sequenced was peripheral blood. The chain uses TRBV3-1 (or the pseudogene TRBV3-2) and TRBJ2-5; 11 positions agree with TRBD2. This chain's CDR3 is CASSQVVAGGQETQYF. CDR3 sequence (DNA): TGTGCCAGCAGCCAAGTGGTAGCGGGGGGGCAAGAGACCCAGTACTTC.